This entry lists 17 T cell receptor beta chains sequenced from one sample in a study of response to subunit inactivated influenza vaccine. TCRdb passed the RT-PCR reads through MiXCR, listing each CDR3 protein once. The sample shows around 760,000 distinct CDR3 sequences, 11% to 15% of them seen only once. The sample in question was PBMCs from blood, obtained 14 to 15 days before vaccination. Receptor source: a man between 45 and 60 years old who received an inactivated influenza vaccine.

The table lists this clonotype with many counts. The CDR3 loop reads CASSQGLAVNTGELFF. Written as DNA, the CDR3 is TGCGCCAGCAGCCAAGGACTAGCGGTAAACACCGGGGAGCTGTTTTTT. V usage is TRBV4-3 and J usage is TRBJ2-2; 9 positions agree with TRBD2. Unmatched junction bases numbered 2, after V lost 1 base and J lost 2 bases. CDR3 length: 16 amino acids. Germline assignment: CDR1 LGHNA and CDR2 YSLEER.

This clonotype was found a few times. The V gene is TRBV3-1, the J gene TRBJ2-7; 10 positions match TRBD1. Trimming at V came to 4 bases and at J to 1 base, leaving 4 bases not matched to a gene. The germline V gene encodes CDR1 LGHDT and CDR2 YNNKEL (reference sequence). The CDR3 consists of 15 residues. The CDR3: CASSLRDRGSYEQYF. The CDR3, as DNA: TGTGCCAGCAGCCTCCGGGACAGGGGTTCCTACGAGCAGTACTTC.

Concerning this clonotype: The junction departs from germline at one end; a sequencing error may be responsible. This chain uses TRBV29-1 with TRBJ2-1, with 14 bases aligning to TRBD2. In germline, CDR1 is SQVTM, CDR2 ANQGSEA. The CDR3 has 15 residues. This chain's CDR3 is CSVEGRGLAGDEQIF. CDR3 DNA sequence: TGCAGCGTTGAAGGCAGGGGACTAGCGGGGGATGAGCAGATCTTC.

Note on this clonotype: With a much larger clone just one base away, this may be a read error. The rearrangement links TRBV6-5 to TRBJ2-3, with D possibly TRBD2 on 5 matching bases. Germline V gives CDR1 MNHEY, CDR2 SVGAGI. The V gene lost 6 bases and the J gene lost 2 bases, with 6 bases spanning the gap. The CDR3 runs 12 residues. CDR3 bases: TGTGCCAGCAGGACTATCACAGATACGCAGTATTTT. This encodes CASRTITDTQYF.

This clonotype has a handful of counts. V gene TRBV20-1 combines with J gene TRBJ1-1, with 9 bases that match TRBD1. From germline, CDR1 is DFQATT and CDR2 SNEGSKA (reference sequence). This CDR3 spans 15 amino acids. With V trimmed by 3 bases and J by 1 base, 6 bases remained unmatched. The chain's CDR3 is CSARNHRGQNTEAFF. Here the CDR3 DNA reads TGCAGTGCTAGGAACCACAGGGGGCAGAACACTGAAGCTTTCTTT.

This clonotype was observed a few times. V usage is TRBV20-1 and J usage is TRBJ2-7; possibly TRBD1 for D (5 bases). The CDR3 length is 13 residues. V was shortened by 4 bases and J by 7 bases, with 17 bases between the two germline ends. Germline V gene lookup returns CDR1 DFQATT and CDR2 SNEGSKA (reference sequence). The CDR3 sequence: CSATLVLTGEQYF. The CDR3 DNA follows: TGCAGTGCTACTCTAGTTCTCACAGGAGAGCAGTACTTC.

The CDR3 coding sequence is TGTGCCAGCAGTACCCCCAGGGGTGGCTACACCTTC. Translation gives CASSTPRGGYTF. The J gene is TRBJ1-2, the V gene TRBV12-3 or TRBV12-4, with a weak D call TRBD1 (6 bases). The CDR3 contains 12 residues. The V end lost 5 bases, the J end lost 7 bases, and 11 bases lay between the germline ends.

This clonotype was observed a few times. The CDR3 nucleotides are TGCGCCAGCGGGACAGGATCCTACGAGCAGTACTTC. It codes for CASGTGSYEQYF. The chain combines TRBV4-1 with TRBJ2-7; TRBD1 agrees at 8 bases. Germline loops: CDR1 MGHRA, CDR2 YSYEKL. V lost 8 bases to trimming and J lost 1 base; unmatched junction nucleotides: 1. The CDR3 has 12 residues.

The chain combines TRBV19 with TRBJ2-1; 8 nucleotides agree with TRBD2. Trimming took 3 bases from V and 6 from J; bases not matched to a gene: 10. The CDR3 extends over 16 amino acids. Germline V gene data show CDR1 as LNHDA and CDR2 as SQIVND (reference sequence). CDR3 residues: CASSMDWREVSNEQFF. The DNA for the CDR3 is TGTGCCAGTAGTATGGATTGGCGGGAGGTTAGCAATGAGCAGTTCTTC.

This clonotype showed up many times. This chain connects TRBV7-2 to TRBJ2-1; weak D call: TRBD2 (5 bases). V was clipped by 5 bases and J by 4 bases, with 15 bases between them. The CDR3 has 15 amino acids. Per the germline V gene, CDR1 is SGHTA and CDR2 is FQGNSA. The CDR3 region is CASSRPGSGYNEQFF. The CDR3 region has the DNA TGTGCCAGCAGCCGTCCCGGCAGCGGTTACAATGAGCAGTTCTTC.

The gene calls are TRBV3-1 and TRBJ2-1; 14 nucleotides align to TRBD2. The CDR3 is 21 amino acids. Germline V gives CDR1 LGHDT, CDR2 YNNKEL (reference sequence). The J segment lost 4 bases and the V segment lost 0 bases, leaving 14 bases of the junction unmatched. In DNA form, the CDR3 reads TGTGCCAGCAGCCAAGATAGTTGGGAGACTAGCGGGAGGGCCTTTTACAATGAGCAGTTCTTC. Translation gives CASSQDSWETSGRAFYNEQFF.

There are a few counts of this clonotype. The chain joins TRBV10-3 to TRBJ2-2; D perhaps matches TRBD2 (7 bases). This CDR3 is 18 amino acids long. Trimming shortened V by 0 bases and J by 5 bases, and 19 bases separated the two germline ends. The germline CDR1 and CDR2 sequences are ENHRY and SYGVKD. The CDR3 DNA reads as TGTGCCATCAGTGAGTCCGCGGGGGCTGCGCTACCGACCGGGGAGCTGTTTTTT. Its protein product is CAISESAGAALPTGELFF.

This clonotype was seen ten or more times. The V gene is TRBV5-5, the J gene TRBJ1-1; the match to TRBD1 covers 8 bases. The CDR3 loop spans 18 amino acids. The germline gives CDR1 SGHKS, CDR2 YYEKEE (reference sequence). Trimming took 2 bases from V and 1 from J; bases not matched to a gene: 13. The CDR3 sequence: CASSFNFVRGHRNTEAFF. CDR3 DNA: TGTGCCAGCAGCTTTAATTTCGTCAGGGGGCATCGGAACACTGAAGCTTTCTTT. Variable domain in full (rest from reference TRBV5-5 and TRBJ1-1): DAGVTQSPTHLIKTRGQQVTLRCSPISGHKSVSWYQQVLGQGPQFIFQYYEKEERGRGNFPDRFSARQFPNYSSELNVNALLLGDSALYLCASSFNFVRGHRNTEAFFGQGTRLTVV.

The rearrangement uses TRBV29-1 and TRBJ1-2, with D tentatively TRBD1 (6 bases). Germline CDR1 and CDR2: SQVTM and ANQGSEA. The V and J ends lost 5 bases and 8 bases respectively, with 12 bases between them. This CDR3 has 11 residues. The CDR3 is CSVNREEGYTF. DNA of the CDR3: TGCAGCGTTAACAGGGAGGAAGGCTACACCTTC.

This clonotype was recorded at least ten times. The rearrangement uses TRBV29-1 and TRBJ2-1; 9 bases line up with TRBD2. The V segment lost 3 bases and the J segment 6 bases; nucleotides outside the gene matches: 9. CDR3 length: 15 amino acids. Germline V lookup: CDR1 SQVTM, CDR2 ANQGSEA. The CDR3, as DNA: TGCAGCGTTGATCTTTCTAGCGGGGCTATCAATGAGCAGTTCTTC. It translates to CSVDLSSGAINEQFF.

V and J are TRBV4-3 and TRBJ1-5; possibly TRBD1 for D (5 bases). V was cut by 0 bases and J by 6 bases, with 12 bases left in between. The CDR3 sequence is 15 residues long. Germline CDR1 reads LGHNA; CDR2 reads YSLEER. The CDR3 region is CASSQDRQGGQPQHF. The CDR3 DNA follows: TGCGCCAGCAGCCAAGATCGGCAGGGTGGTCAGCCCCAGCATTTT.

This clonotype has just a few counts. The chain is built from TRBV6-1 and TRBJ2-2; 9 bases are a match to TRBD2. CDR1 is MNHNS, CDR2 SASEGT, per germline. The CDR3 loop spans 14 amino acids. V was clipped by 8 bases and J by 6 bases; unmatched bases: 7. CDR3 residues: CASCQREEAGELFF. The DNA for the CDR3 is TGTGCCAGCTGCCAGCGGGAGGAAGCCGGGGAGCTGTTTTTT.